Sequencing of this T cell receptor (beta chain) was carried out in a study of memory CD4+ T cells and cytomegalovirus serostatus. Single viable CD3+CD4+CD8-CD45RO+ cells were sorted as the memory CD4+ T cells. This table comes from immunoSEQ multiplex PCR, and its TCRdb copy is limited to in-frame clones, with some not included. This sample has tens of thousands of clones, with around 77% found just once. Germline V gene data show CDR1 as GTSNPN and CDR2 as SVGIG (reference sequence). With V trimmed by 0 bases and J by 3 bases, 2 bases remained unmatched. There are 14 residues in the CDR3. The gene calls are TRBV30 and TRBJ2-3, with TRBD2 matching 8 bases. This clonotype was sampled from an adult in good health and CMV-seronegative. The sequenced material came from memory CD4+ T cells from blood. CDR3 residues: CAWSVPSGTDTQYF. The CDR3 DNA reads TGTGCCTGGAGTGTACCTAGCGGGACAGATACGCAGTATTTT.